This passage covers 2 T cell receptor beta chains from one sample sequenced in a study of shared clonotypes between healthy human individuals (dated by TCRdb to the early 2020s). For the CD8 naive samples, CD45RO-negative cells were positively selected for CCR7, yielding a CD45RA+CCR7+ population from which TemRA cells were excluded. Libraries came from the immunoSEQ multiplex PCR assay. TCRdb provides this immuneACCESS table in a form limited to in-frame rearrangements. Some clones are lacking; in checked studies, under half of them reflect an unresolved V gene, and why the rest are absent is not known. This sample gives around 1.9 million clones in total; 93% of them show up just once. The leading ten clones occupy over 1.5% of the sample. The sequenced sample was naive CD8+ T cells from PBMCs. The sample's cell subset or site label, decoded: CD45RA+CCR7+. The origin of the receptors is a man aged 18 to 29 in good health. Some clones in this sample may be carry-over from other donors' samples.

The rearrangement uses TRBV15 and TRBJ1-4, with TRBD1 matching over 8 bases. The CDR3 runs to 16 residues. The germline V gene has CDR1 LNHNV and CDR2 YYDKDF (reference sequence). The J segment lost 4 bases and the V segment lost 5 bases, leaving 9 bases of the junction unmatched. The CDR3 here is CATSQNRDRFNEKLFF. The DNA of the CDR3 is TGTGCCACCAGCCAAAACAGGGACAGGTTTAATGAAAAACTGTTTTTT.

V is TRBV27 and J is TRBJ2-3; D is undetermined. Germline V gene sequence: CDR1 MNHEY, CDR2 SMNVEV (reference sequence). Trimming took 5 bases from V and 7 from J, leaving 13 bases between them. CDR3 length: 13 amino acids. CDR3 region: CASSPLAANTQYF. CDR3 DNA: TGTGCCAGCAGTCCCCTCGCCGCGAATACGCAGTATTTT.